Shown below are 10 T cell receptor beta chains from a single sample sequenced in a study of patients and donors after allogeneic stem cell transplantation. MiXCR, applied by TCRdb to the RT-PCR reads, yields one record per CDR3 protein. The repertoire includes under 200,000 distinct CDR3 sequences, approximately 28% of them detected once, and about 3% sits in the top ten. Sequenced: blood, either unsorted or a sorted T cell fraction (not recorded which). The receptors were gathered from a human donor who was either an allogeneic HSCT recipient or a stem cell or donor lymphocyte infusion donor (not recorded which). It is not recorded whose cells these are; they may come from a transplant donor.

The CDR3 loop reads CASSQVLTDTEAFF. The CDR3, as DNA: TGTGCCAGCAGCCAAGTTTTGACAGACACTGAAGCTTTCTTT. This chain links TRBV3-1 with TRBJ1-1; perhaps TRBD1 as D (5 bases). The CDR3 extends over 14 amino acids. Trimming took off 1 base at V and 3 bases at J, with 9 bases between the two ends. The germline CDR1 and CDR2 sequences are LGHDT and YNNKEL (reference sequence).

This clonotype has a count of ten or more. This chain joins TRBV18 and TRBJ2-6; no definite D call. CDR3 length equals 14 residues. Trimming removed 8 bases from V and 0 bases from J, with 8 bases in between. Germline V gene sequence: CDR1 KGHSH, CDR2 LQKENI. The CDR3 DNA follows: TGTGCCAGCAGCCCCAGCTCTGGGGCCAACGTCCTGACTTTC. This translates into CASSPSSGANVLTF.

The chain joins TRBV4-3 to TRBJ1-1; D gene unclear. V was clipped by 3 bases and J by 6 bases, with 5 bases between them. Germline V lookup: CDR1 LGHNA, CDR2 YSLEER. This CDR3 spans 11 amino acids. This CDR3 is CASSQGAEAFF. DNA for the CDR3: TGCGCCAGCAGCCAGGGCGCTGAAGCTTTCTTT.

The chain employs TRBV10-3 and TRBJ2-7, with TRBD2 as a possible D gene (6 bases). V gave up 6 bases and J gave up 1 base, with 10 bases separating them. Germline assignment: CDR1 ENHRY and CDR2 SYGVKD. The CDR3 sequence is 13 residues long. CDR3 coding DNA: TGTGCCATCAGGGCGGGACCATCCTACGAGCAGTACTTC. Residues: CAIRAGPSYEQYF.

The chain links TRBV20-1 to TRBJ2-7, with 8 bases matching TRBD2. Unmatched junction bases numbered 5, after V lost 5 bases and J lost 2 bases. The CDR3 length is 13 residues. Germline CDR1 is DFQATT and CDR2 is SNEGSKA (reference sequence). CDR3 DNA: TGCAGTGCTTATAGCGGGACCGCCTACGAGCAGTACTTC. It encodes CSAYSGTAYEQYF.

This chain joins TRBV5-6 and TRBJ1-1, with 9 bases lining up with TRBD1. Germline CDR1 SGHDT, CDR2 YYEEEE. With 3 bases clipped from V and 1 base from J, the junction kept 4 bases outside the gene matches. The CDR3 totals 15 residues. The CDR3 loop is CASSWDRVANTEAFF. CDR3 DNA: TGTGCCAGCAGCTGGGACAGGGTGGCGAACACTGAAGCTTTCTTT.

The chain recombines TRBV30 with TRBJ1-3; 8 bases fit TRBD1. This CDR3 comprises 19 residues. After removal of 4 bases from V and 9 bases from J, the junction contained 26 bases not matched to a gene. The germline V gene has CDR1 GTSNPN and CDR2 SVGIG (reference sequence). Written as DNA, the CDR3 is TGTGCCTGGATCGGGACAGGCGATCTTCCCTATGGGCCAATTGGCACCATATATTTT. This encodes CAWIGTGDLPYGPIGTIYF.

This chain uses TRBV6-5 with TRBJ2-2; 7 bases are a match to TRBD2. The germline gives CDR1 MNHEY, CDR2 SVGAGI. The V gene end was trimmed by 5 bases and the J gene end by 5 bases; junction bases not matched to a gene: 8. The CDR3 has 15 residues. Here the CDR3 reads CASSTLWEGTGELFF. As DNA, the CDR3 is TGTGCCAGCAGTACTTTGTGGGAGGGAACCGGGGAGCTGTTTTTT.

The rearrangement links TRBV12-3 or TRBV12-4 to TRBJ2-1, with 7 bases aligning to TRBD2. V shed 7 bases, J shed 5 bases, and the junction held 11 bases outside the gene matches. The CDR3 is made up of 15 amino acids. CDR3 amino acids: CASTYFGGDNNEQFF. DNA of the CDR3: TGTGCCAGCACCTACTTTGGGGGGGATAACAATGAGCAGTTCTTC.

This clonotype was counted many times. The chain joins TRBV4-1 to TRBJ1-2; D remains unclear. Germline CDR1 MGHRA, CDR2 YSYEKL. There are 13 residues in the CDR3. Between the trimmed V and J ends, which lost 4 bases and 4 bases, there was a span of 10 bases. The CDR3 is CASSPGVSYGYTF. For the CDR3, the DNA is TGCGCCAGCAGCCCAGGAGTCAGCTATGGCTACACCTTC.